Reported below is one TCR beta chain. Its antigen is undetermined. This record belongs to a study of CD8 T cells in Susac syndrome. On the study more broadly: Intravenous immunoglobulin alone or corticosteroids were being given to patients with Susac syndrome at blood draw, unless they were therapy-naive. Notes on the study in general: The relatively small number of individuals in the TCR sequencing and HLA analysis was acknowledged by the study.

Roughly 0.45 to 1 ug RNA was reverse transcribed with random hexamers. Multiplex PCR with immunoSEQ amplified the TCR beta CDR3 across 54 Vbeta and 13 Jbeta. TCRdb called the immunoSEQ multiplex PCR reads again in MiXCR, with one record for every CDR3 protein. The sample gives about 210,000 distinct CDR3 sequences, approximately 94% of which show up once; 0.15% to 0.2% is in the top ten. TCR beta sequences were obtained from blood CD8+ and CD4+ T cells. After removal of 4 bases from V and 10 bases from J, the junction contained 29 bases not matched to a gene. Germline CDR1 and CDR2: SGHRS and YFSETQ. CDR3 length: 22 residues.

The sequence was collected from a human donor with Susac syndrome. The specimen was CD4+ T cells from PBMCs. J is TRBJ2-1 and V is TRBV5-1, with TRBD2 matching 13 bases. CDR3 protein: CASSRRLPGTSGNLNPREEQFF. The DNA for the CDR3 is TGCGCCAGCAGCCGAAGGCTCCCCGGGACTAGCGGGAATCTAAACCCGAGAGAAGAGCAGTTCTTC.